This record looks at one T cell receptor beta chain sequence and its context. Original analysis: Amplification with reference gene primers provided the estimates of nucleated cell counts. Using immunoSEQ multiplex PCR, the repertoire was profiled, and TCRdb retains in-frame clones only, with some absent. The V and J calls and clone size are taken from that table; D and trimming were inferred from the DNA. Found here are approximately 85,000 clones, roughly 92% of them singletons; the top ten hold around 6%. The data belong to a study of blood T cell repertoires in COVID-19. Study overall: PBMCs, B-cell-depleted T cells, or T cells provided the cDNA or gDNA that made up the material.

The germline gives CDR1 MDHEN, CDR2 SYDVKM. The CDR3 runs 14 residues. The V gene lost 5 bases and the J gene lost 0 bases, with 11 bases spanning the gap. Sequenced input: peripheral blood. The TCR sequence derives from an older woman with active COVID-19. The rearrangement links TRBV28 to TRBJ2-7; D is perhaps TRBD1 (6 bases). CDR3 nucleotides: TGTGCCAGCAGTGCACCACAGGGCTCCTACGAGCAGTACTTC. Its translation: CASSAPQGSYEQYF.